This TCR beta chain was obtained from a study of T cells in women clearing cervical HPV infection. The study's findings and limits: TRBV6-7 relative abundance averaged about 0.11% in cases and roughly 0.17% in controls. Effector/memory and HPV-specific T cells were not isolated, and association timing is unknown.

CDR1 is SGHDN and CDR2 is FVKESK in the germline V gene. This CDR3 has 15 amino acids. Trimming cost V 1 base and J 6 bases; bases outside gene matches: 9. With regard to this clone: What it binds is unknown. The read terminates 3 residues ahead of where the CDR3 ends, so the germline J gene completes it.

Only in-frame clones appear in the TCRdb table, and some are missing; sequencing was by immunoSEQ multiplex PCR. The sample data list nearly 35,000 clones. The sequenced sample was blood buffy coat. This chain uses TRBV14 with TRBJ2-7, with TRBD1 matching 7 bases. This receptor was identified in a woman aged 18-69 years with a cervical HPV16 infection that either progressed to CIN3+ or cleared (not recorded which). The CDR3 protein is CASSQAVTGMREQYF. CDR3 DNA (partial): TGTGCCAGCAGCCAAGCCGTGACAGGGATGCGCGAG.